These 14 T cell receptor beta chains share one sample of origin, sequenced in a study of shared clonotypes between healthy human individuals. TCRdb's copy holds only in-frame clones and misses some; the assay was immunoSEQ multiplex PCR. The table records approximately 1.5 million clones, about 98.5% of them present only once. The specimen was naive CD4+ T cells sorted from blood. The subset: CD45RA+ positively selected. These receptor sequences come from a man under 40 in good health.

V is TRBV30 and J is TRBJ1-3, with D hard to call. Trimming stripped 3 bases from V and 0 bases from J, with 3 bases between. This CDR3 has 12 residues. CDR1 is GTSNPN, CDR2 SVGIG, per germline (reference sequence). CDR3 sequence: CAWRSSGNTIYF. The CDR3 nucleotides read TGTGCCTGGAGATCCTCTGGAAACACCATATATTTT.

In this sample, this clone turned up once. The rearrangement uses TRBV28 and TRBJ2-1; TRBD1 aligns across 8 bases. The CDR3 length is 14 residues. V trimming: 5 bases; J trimming: 10 bases; junction bases outside the gene matches: 10. Germline V CDR1 and CDR2: MDHEN, SYDVKM. The chain's CDR3 is CASSTRGQGYEQFF. DNA of the CDR3: TGTGCCAGCAGTACCCGAGGACAGGGTTACGAGCAGTTCTTC.

This clone was found once. V gene TRBV7-9 combines with J gene TRBJ2-7, with D unresolved. Germline V gene lookup returns CDR1 SEHNR and CDR2 FQNEAQ (reference sequence). The CDR3 is made up of 13 amino acids. Trimming took off 8 bases at V and 1 base at J, with 12 bases between the two ends. As DNA, the CDR3 is TGTGCCAGCCCGGTTGACTTATCCTACGAGCAGTACTTC. Protein product: CASPVDLSYEQYF. Full variable domain (rest looked up from reference TRBV7-9 and TRBJ2-7): DTGVSQNPRHKITKRGQNVTFRCDPISEHNRLYWYRQTLGQGPEFLTYFQNEAQLEKSRLLSDRFSAERPKGSFSTLEIQRTEQGDSAMYLCASPVDLSYEQYFGPGTRLTVT.

This rearrangement joins TRBV7-3 to TRBJ2-2; D may be TRBD1 or TRBD2 (5 bases each). The V end lost 3 bases, the J end lost 0 bases, and 14 bases lay between the germline ends. The CDR3 consists of 17 residues. CDR1 is SGHTA and CDR2 is FQGTGA in the germline V gene. CDR3 amino acids: CASSFASGTTNTGELFF. DNA for the CDR3: TGTGCCAGCAGCTTTGCCTCCGGGACCACGAACACCGGGGAGCTGTTTTTT.

The V and J genes are TRBV20-1 and TRBJ2-7; the D is unclear. The V end was cut by 6 bases, the J end by 9 bases, with 15 bases between. Per the germline V gene, CDR1 is DFQATT and CDR2 is SNEGSKA (reference sequence). CDR3 length: 11 amino acids. The CDR3, as DNA: TGCAGTGCCCCCGGACCGACTGGGCAGTACTTC. Translated: CSAPGPTGQYF.

This rearrangement joins TRBV2 to TRBJ2-7; 10 nucleotides line up with TRBD1. Germline values: CDR1 SNHLY, CDR2 FYNNEI. Losses at the gene ends were 4 bases for V and 3 bases for J; bases not matched to a gene: 3. CDR3 length equals 14 residues. CDR3 loop: CASSAGTGVYEQYF. Written as DNA, the CDR3 is TGTGCCAGCAGTGCCGGGACAGGGGTCTACGAGCAGTACTTC.

V usage is TRBV19 and J usage is TRBJ1-4; D may be TRBD1 (5 bases). V was trimmed by 5 bases and J by 3 bases, leaving 16 bases between them. CDR1 is LNHDA, CDR2 SQIVND, per germline (reference sequence). The CDR3 is 16 residues long. The CDR3 DNA reads as TGTGCCAGTAGTGAGGGGAACGGGCAAGCTAATGAAAAACTGTTTTTT. As protein: CASSEGNGQANEKLFF. Full variable domain (rest looked up from reference TRBV19 and TRBJ1-4): DGGITQSPKYLFRKEGQNVTLSCEQNLNHDAMYWYRQDPGQGLRLIYYSQIVNDFQKGDIAEGYSVSREKKESFPLTVTSAQKNPTAFYLCASSEGNGQANEKLFFGSGTQLSVL.

The chain is built from TRBV6-5 and TRBJ1-3, with D uncertain. The germline V and J ends were trimmed by 6 bases and 8 bases, with 20 bases remaining between them. Per the germline V gene, CDR1 is MNHEY and CDR2 is SVGAGI. The CDR3 extends over 15 amino acids. The CDR3 reads CASRSEGGYRDTIYF. CDR3 DNA sequence: TGTGCCAGCAGATCCGAGGGAGGGTATAGGGACACCATATATTTT.

The chain carries TRBV29-1 and TRBJ2-5; no reliable D call. The germline CDR1 and CDR2 sequences are SQVTM and ANQGSEA. This CDR3 has 13 amino acids. Trimming removed 3 bases from V and 0 bases from J, with 8 bases in between. The CDR3 DNA follows: TGCAGCGTTGAGTTTATCGACCAAGAGACCCAGTACTTC. Translated: CSVEFIDQETQYF.

V gene TRBV6-6 combines with J gene TRBJ2-3; 7 bases agree with TRBD2. Germline V gene data show CDR1 as MNHNY and CDR2 as SVGAGI (reference sequence). V gave up 4 bases and J gave up 2 bases; unmatched junction bases: 9. This CDR3 is built from 16 residues. The CDR3 here is CASSSRGSGPTDTQYF. The CDR3 DNA reads as TGTGCCAGCAGTTCCCGTGGTAGCGGGCCCACAGATACGCAGTATTTT.

J is TRBJ1-1 and V is TRBV19, with D perhaps matching TRBD1 (5 bases). The ends were cut back, 6 bases at V and 8 bases at J, with 10 bases in the middle. The CDR3 sequence is 11 residues long. Germline loops: CDR1 LNHDA, CDR2 SQIVND (reference sequence). DNA for the CDR3: TGTGCCAGTAGACGGCAGGGAGAAGCTTTCTTT. This gives the protein CASRRQGEAFF.

This chain links TRBV4-1 with TRBJ2-3; D is unresolved. Germline V CDR1 and CDR2: MGHRA, YSYEKL. With 0 bases removed from V and 1 base from J, the gap between germline ends came to 8 bases. The CDR3 covers 15 residues. The CDR3 spells CASSQDRQRTDTQYF. CDR3 coding DNA: TGCGCCAGCAGCCAAGATCGGCAACGCACAGATACGCAGTATTTT.

CDR3 amino acids: CASSLYGGGNTEAFF. CDR3 DNA: TGTGCCAGCAGCTTATACGGCGGGGGGAACACTGAAGCTTTCTTT. The V call is TRBV7-6, the J call TRBJ1-1, with a tentative D call TRBD1 (5 bases). The CDR3 totals 15 residues. Per germline, CDR1 SGHVS and CDR2 FNYEAQ. V was cut by 2 bases and J by 1 base, with 11 bases left in between.

The J gene is TRBJ2-1, the V gene TRBV15; TRBD1 is a possible D gene (5 bases). Germline loops: CDR1 LNHNV, CDR2 YYDKDF (reference sequence). This CDR3 is 14 amino acids long. Trimming stripped 8 bases from V and 1 base from J, with 12 bases between. The CDR3 sequence is CATRFRESYNEQFF. DNA for the CDR3: TGTGCCACCCGGTTCAGGGAATCCTACAATGAGCAGTTCTTC.